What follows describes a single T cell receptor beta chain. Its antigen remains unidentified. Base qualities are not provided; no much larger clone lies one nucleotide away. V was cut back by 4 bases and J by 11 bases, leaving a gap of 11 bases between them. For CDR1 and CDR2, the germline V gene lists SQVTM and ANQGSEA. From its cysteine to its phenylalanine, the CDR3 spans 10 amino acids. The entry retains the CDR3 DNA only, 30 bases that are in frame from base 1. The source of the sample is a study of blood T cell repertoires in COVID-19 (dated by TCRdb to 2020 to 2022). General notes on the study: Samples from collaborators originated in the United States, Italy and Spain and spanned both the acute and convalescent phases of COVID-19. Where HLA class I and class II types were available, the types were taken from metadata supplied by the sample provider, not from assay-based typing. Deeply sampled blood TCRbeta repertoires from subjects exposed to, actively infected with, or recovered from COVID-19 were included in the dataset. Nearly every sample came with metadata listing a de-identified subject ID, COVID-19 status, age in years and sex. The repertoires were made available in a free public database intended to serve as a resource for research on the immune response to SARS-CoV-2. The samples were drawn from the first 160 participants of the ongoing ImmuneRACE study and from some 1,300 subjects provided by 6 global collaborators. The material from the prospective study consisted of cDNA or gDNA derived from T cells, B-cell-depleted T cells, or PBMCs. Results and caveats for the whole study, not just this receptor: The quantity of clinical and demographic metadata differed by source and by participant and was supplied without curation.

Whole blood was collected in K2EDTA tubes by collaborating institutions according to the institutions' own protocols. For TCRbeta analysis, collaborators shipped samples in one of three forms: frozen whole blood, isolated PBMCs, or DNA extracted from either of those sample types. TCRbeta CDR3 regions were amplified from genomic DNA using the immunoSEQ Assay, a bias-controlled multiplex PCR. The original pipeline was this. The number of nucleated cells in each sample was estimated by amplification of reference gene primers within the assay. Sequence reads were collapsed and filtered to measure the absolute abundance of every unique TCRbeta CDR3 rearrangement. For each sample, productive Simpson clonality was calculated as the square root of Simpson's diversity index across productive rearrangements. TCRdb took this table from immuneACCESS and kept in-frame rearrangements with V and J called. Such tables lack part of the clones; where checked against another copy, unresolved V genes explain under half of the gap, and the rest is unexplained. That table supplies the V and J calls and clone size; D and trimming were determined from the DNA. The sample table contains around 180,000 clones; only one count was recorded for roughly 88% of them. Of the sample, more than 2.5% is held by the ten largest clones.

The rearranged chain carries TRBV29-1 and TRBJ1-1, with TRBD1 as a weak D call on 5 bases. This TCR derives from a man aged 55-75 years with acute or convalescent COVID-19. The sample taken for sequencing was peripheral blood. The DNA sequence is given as TGCAGCGTTGGGGGGGAGAGGGCTTTCTTT. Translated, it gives CSVGGERAFF.